The 25 T cell receptor beta chains below all came from one sample that was sequenced in a study of shared clonotypes between healthy human individuals. In the naive CD8 group, cells lacked CD45RO and were positively selected for CCR7, so terminally differentiated effector memory CD45RA+ cells were left out. The table came from immunoSEQ multiplex PCR; TCRdb's copy has only in-frame clones and leaves some out. The repertoire holds around 550,000 clones, with around 95% as singletons. Material: naive CD8+ T cells sorted from blood. The source is a woman in her twenties or thirties in good health.

This sequence joins TRBV9 and TRBJ1-2, with D perhaps matching TRBD1 (6 bases). CDR1 and CDR2 from the germline V gene are SGDLS and YYNGEE. This CDR3 has 14 amino acids. Between the trimmed V and J ends, which lost 4 bases and 5 bases, there was a span of 15 bases. This CDR3 is CASSPERQGYGYTF. The CDR3 region has the DNA TGTGCCAGCAGCCCCGAGCGCCAGGGGTATGGCTACACCTTC.

CDR3: CASSLVLAGEINEQFF. CDR3 nucleotides: TGTGCCAGCAGCTTAGTCTTAGCGGGAGAAATAAATGAGCAGTTCTTC. V and J are TRBV7-2 and TRBJ2-1, with TRBD2 matching over 9 bases. Germline values: CDR1 SGHTA, CDR2 FQGNSA. There are 16 residues in the CDR3. The V and J ends lost 1 base and 7 bases, in that order; junction bases with no gene match: 8.

This clone was seen once. The chain links TRBV9 to TRBJ2-1; D is undetermined. The germline V gene encodes CDR1 SGDLS and CDR2 YYNGEE. The V end lost 3 bases, the J end lost 2 bases, and 6 bases lay between the germline ends. CDR3 length equals 13 residues. CDR3 in DNA: TGTGCCAGCAGCGACTCGACCTACAATGAGCAGTTCTTC. This translates into CASSDSTYNEQFF.

Points on this clone: Other DNA sequences of this sample code for an identical CDR3. The chain employs TRBV7-9 and TRBJ2-7; no reliable D call. Germline V gene sequence: CDR1 SEHNR, CDR2 FQNEAQ (reference sequence). V was shortened by 5 bases and J by 6 bases, with 11 bases between the two germline ends. The length of the CDR3 is 12 residues. CDR3 nucleotide sequence: TGTGCCAGCAGCCCCGGCCCTCTCGAGCAGTACTTC. Residues: CASSPGPLEQYF.

The CDR3 protein is CASSFPGTTDTQYF. DNA of the CDR3: TGTGCCAGCAGTTTTCCGGGAACCACAGATACGCAGTATTTT. The chain joins TRBV28 to TRBJ2-3, with a possible D match to TRBD2 (5 bases). V gave up 3 bases and J gave up 2 bases, with 9 bases separating them. This CDR3 is built from 14 residues. Germline V gives CDR1 MDHEN, CDR2 SYDVKM.

This chain uses TRBV9 with TRBJ2-7; the D call may be TRBD1 or TRBD2 (6 bases each). Germline V CDR1 and CDR2: SGDLS, YYNGEE. The CDR3 consists of 13 residues. The V end was cut by 3 bases, the J end by 5 bases, with 12 bases between. Written as DNA, the CDR3 is TGTGCCAGCAGCGCCGGGGGCGGGGACGAGCAGTACTTC. It specifies CASSAGGGDEQYF.

The chain recombines TRBV5-6 with TRBJ2-5; D gene uncertain. Germline CDR1 SGHDT, CDR2 YYEEEE. Trimming left V 1 base short and J 0 bases short, with 13 bases between. The CDR3 covers 16 residues. The CDR3 region is CASSLFTNGYQETQYF. CDR3 in DNA: TGTGCCAGCAGCTTGTTCACCAACGGATACCAAGAGACCCAGTACTTC.

The chain links TRBV27 to TRBJ2-7; 7 nucleotides align to TRBD1. The CDR3 consists of 14 residues. Trimming at V came to 0 bases and at J to 4 bases, leaving 3 bases not matched to a gene. Germline V gene sequence: CDR1 MNHEY, CDR2 SMNVEV (reference sequence). In DNA, the CDR3 is TGTGCCAGCAGTTTATCAGGGGGCCTATACGAGCAGTACTTC. Translating it yields CASSLSGGLYEQYF.

The V call is TRBV27, the J call TRBJ2-1, with 7 bases aligning to TRBD2. J was trimmed by 3 bases and V by 3 bases; bases with no gene match: 11. Per germline, CDR1 MNHEY and CDR2 SMNVEV (reference sequence). The CDR3 length is 17 residues. The CDR3 DNA sequence: TGTGCCAGCAGTTTTATATCGAGCGGGAACGTCTACAATGAGCAGTTCTTC. Its translation: CASSFISSGNVYNEQFF.

The CDR3 DNA follows: TGTGCCAGCAGCAAAATGGACAGGGCCAGTGGCTACACCTTC. It specifies CASSKMDRASGYTF. The chain couples TRBV7-9 to TRBJ1-2; 8 bases align to TRBD1. CDR3 size: 14 residues. Germline-derived CDR1 and CDR2 are SEHNR and FQNEAQ (reference sequence). Trimming cost V 5 bases and J 7 bases; bases outside gene matches: 9.

The rearrangement links TRBV27 to TRBJ1-4; maybe TRBD1 (6 bases). This CDR3 is 16 amino acids long. Germline V gives CDR1 MNHEY, CDR2 SMNVEV (reference sequence). Deletions cut 4 bases from V and 13 bases from J, with 25 bases between. CDR3 coding DNA: TGTGCCAGCAGTTATAGTGGGGGGGGCGCGTTGGGACCACTGTTTTTT. This translates into CASSYSGGGALGPLFF.

The chain employs TRBV5-4 and TRBJ1-2; D uncertain. This CDR3 comprises 13 residues. Trimming shortened V by 0 bases and J by 2 bases, and 5 bases separated the two germline ends. The germline gives CDR1 SGHNT, CDR2 YYREEE (reference sequence). CDR3 sequence (DNA): TGTGCCAGCAGCTTGGGACGGAACTATGGCTACACCTTC. Amino acids: CASSLGRNYGYTF.

The rearrangement joins TRBV7-9 to TRBJ2-1, with TRBD2 identical over 7 bases. From germline, CDR1 is SEHNR and CDR2 FQNEAQ (reference sequence). The CDR3 has 16 residues. V gave up 5 bases and J gave up 0 bases; unmatched junction bases: 7. CDR3 in DNA: TGTGCCAGCAGCCCTATCAGCGGGATCTCCTACAATGAGCAGTTCTTC. It encodes CASSPISGISYNEQFF.

The chain is built from TRBV27 and TRBJ2-7; 12 bases are a match to TRBD2. With V trimmed by 6 bases and J by 4 bases, 4 bases remained unmatched. The germline CDR1 and CDR2 sequences are MNHEY and SMNVEV (reference sequence). This CDR3 is 14 amino acids long. The CDR3 coding sequence is TGTGCCAGCAGGCTAGCGGGAGGGTTTTACGAGCAGTACTTC. This codes for CASRLAGGFYEQYF.

The chain couples TRBV29-1 to TRBJ2-7, with D perhaps matching TRBD1 (6 bases). Germline V gene data show CDR1 as SQVTM and CDR2 as ANQGSEA. Trimming removed 7 bases from V and 6 bases from J, with 16 bases in between. The CDR3 length is 12 residues. The CDR3 reads CSASTGIAEQYF. The DNA of the CDR3 is TGCAGCGCGTCAACAGGGATAGCCGAGCAGTACTTC.

The chain is built from TRBV29-1 and TRBJ2-1, with 7 bases aligning to TRBD2. The germline V gene has CDR1 SQVTM and CDR2 ANQGSEA. Trimming removed 1 base from V and 4 bases from J; junction bases left unmatched: 7. This CDR3 region has 15 residues. The CDR3 DNA follows: TGCAGCGTTGAAGTAGCTAGCGGTAGATACAATGAGCAGTTCTTC. Its protein product is CSVEVASGRYNEQFF.

The chain employs TRBV7-9 and TRBJ2-7; D perhaps matches TRBD2 (6 bases). The CDR3 is made up of 14 amino acids. Trimming took 3 bases from V and 3 from J, leaving 12 bases between them. The germline V gene encodes CDR1 SEHNR and CDR2 FQNEAQ (reference sequence). The DNA for the CDR3 is TGTGCCAGCAGCTTGAGTCAGGGAGGCTACGAGCAGTACTTC. It translates to CASSLSQGGYEQYF.

The CDR3: CASSGTGGLEQYF. The CDR3 bases are TGTGCCAGCAGCGGGACAGGAGGACTCGAGCAGTACTTC. The chain links TRBV28 to TRBJ2-7; 8 bases line up with TRBD1. The V and J ends lost 6 bases and 6 bases, in that order; junction bases with no gene match: 7. Germline V gene lookup returns CDR1 MDHEN and CDR2 SYDVKM. CDR3 length: 13 amino acids.

Only one count was recorded for this clone. CDR3 loop: CASSHGPYGYTF. The CDR3 DNA is TGTGCCAGCAGCCATGGACCCTATGGCTACACCTTC. J is TRBJ1-2 and V is TRBV14; the D is unclear. V dropped 3 bases and J dropped 4 bases, with 6 bases sitting between them. The germline V gene has CDR1 SGHDN and CDR2 FVKESK. The CDR3 contains 12 residues.

The rearrangement links TRBV7-9 to TRBJ2-1; 8 bases align to TRBD1. The CDR3 loop spans 13 amino acids. CDR1 and CDR2 from the germline V gene are SEHNR and FQNEAQ (reference sequence). This chain's CDR3 is CGSDRGMFNEQFF. Here the CDR3 DNA reads TGTGGGAGCGACAGGGGAATGTTCAATGAGCAGTTCTTC. Supplemented by reference TRBV7-9 and TRBJ2-1, the full variable domain reads DTGVSQNPRHKITKRGQNVTFRCDPISEHNRLYWYRQTLGQGPEFLTYFQNEAQLEKSRLLSDRFSAERPKGSFSTLEIQRTEQGDSAMYLCGSDRGMFNEQFFGPGTRLTVL.

This chain uses TRBV5-1 with TRBJ2-7; no definite D call. The germline V and J ends were trimmed by 1 base and 1 base, with 12 bases remaining between them. Per the germline V gene, CDR1 is SGHRS and CDR2 is YFSETQ. This CDR3 is built from 15 residues. CDR3 DNA: TGCGCCAGCAGCTTGCTCGCGACACGGTCCTACGAGCAGTACTTC. Translation gives CASSLLATRSYEQYF. The full variable domain, rest sourced from reference TRBV5-1 and TRBJ2-7, is KAGVTQTPRYLIKTRGQQVTLSCSPISGHRSVSWYQQTPGQGLQFLFEYFSETQRNKGNFPGRFSGRQFSNSRSEMNVSTLELGDSALYLCASSLLATRSYEQYFGPGTRLTVT.

The V gene is TRBV2, the J gene TRBJ2-2; TRBD2 aligns across 13 bases. Germline V gene lookup returns CDR1 SNHLY and CDR2 FYNNEI. With 3 bases clipped from V and 6 bases from J, the junction kept 1 base outside the gene matches. The CDR3 has 15 residues. Written as DNA, the CDR3 is TGTGCCAGCAGTGATGGGACTAGCGGGGCCGGGGAGCTGTTTTTT. Translation: CASSDGTSGAGELFF.

The chain recombines TRBV27 with TRBJ2-7, with D perhaps TRBD1 or TRBD2 (6 bases each). The length of the CDR3 is 12 residues. Germline V lookup: CDR1 MNHEY, CDR2 SMNVEV (reference sequence). V lost 5 bases and J 6 bases, leaving 11 bases between the germline ends. The CDR3 is CASSPRGGEQYF. The CDR3 coding sequence is TGTGCCAGCAGTCCCAGGGGAGGCGAGCAGTACTTC.

This chain links TRBV7-8 with TRBJ2-2; D ambiguous. Trimming took 4 bases from V and 1 from J, leaving 10 bases between them. Germline lookup yields CDR1 SGHVS and CDR2 FQNEAQ. This CDR3 has 15 residues. The CDR3 DNA reads TGTGCCAGCAGCTCCAGGCCCAGGAACACCGGGGAGCTGTTTTTT. The encoded protein is CASSSRPRNTGELFF. Combining the CDR3 with reference TRBV7-8 and TRBJ2-2 gives the whole variable domain GAGVSQSPRYKVAKRGQDVALRCDPISGHVSLFWYQQALGQGPEFLTYFQNEAQLDKSGLPSDRFFAERPEGSVSTLKIQRTQQEDSAVYLCASSSRPRNTGELFFGEGSRLTVL.

The rearrangement uses TRBV19 and TRBJ2-1; D possibly corresponds to TRBD1 (6 bases). Trimming removed 2 bases at V and 7 bases at J, with 9 bases between. CDR1 is LNHDA and CDR2 is SQIVND in the germline V gene (reference sequence). This CDR3 comprises 13 residues. Here the CDR3 DNA reads TGTGCCAGTAGTATATCGGACAGTAATGAGCAGTTCTTC. Its translation is CASSISDSNEQFF.